One and the same sample provided the 6 T cell receptor beta chains below, sequenced in a study of control samples from healthy donors and cancer patients. The protocol was immunoSEQ multiplex PCR, while the TCRdb copy is restricted to in-frame clones and leaves out a portion. The sample consists of approximately 150,000 clones, about 93% of them appearing once. Sequences were obtained from blood. Receptors were obtained from a woman aged 30 to 39 in good health.

The chain is built from TRBV5-4 and TRBJ2-2, with 7 nucleotides matching TRBD2. Per the germline V gene, CDR1 is SGHNT and CDR2 is YYREEE (reference sequence). This CDR3 is built from 16 residues. V was pared by 1 base and J by 5 bases, with 8 bases of the junction left unmatched. The CDR3 protein is CASSLHRTSQTGELFF. Here the CDR3 DNA reads TGTGCCAGCAGCTTGCATAGGACTAGTCAGACCGGGGAGCTGTTTTTT. Combining the CDR3 with reference TRBV5-4 and TRBJ2-2 gives the whole variable domain ETGVTQSPTHLIKTRGQQVTLRCSSQSGHNTVSWYQQALGQGPQFIFQYYREEENGRGNFPPRFSGLQFPNYSSELNVNALELDDSALYLCASSLHRTSQTGELFFGEGSRLTVL.

In this sample, this clone turned up a few times. This chain joins TRBV4-3 and TRBJ2-1; 10 bases line up with TRBD2. The CDR3 has 15 residues. Losses at the gene ends were 3 bases for V and 8 bases for J; bases not matched to a gene: 7. CDR1 is LGHNA, CDR2 YSLEER, per germline. Here the CDR3 DNA reads TGCGCCAGCAGCCACGCTAGCGGGAGTGTGGATGAGCAGTTCTTC. It yields the protein CASSHASGSVDEQFF.

V gene TRBV7-9 combines with J gene TRBJ1-1; D ambiguous. V was cut by 0 bases and J by 4 bases, with 12 bases left in between. CDR1 SEHNR and CDR2 FQNEAQ come from the germline V gene (reference sequence). There are 15 residues in the CDR3. In DNA, the CDR3 is TGTGCCAGCAGCTTAGCGGTATCCAGGTCCACTGAAGCTTTCTTT. Residues: CASSLAVSRSTEAFF.

This chain connects TRBV5-4 to TRBJ1-2; tentative D call: TRBD1 (5 bases). CDR3 length: 13 amino acids. V dropped 4 bases and J dropped 6 bases, with 13 bases sitting between them. Germline V lookup: CDR1 SGHNT, CDR2 YYREEE (reference sequence). The CDR3 sequence is CASSPPREDGYTF. The DNA of the CDR3 is TGTGCCAGCAGCCCCCCCAGGGAGGATGGCTACACCTTC.

This rearrangement joins TRBV10-2 to TRBJ2-7, with a possible D match to TRBD1 (6 bases). Germline-derived CDR1 and CDR2 are WSHSY and SAAADI. The CDR3 runs 15 residues. Deletions cut 6 bases from V and 0 bases from J, with 15 bases between. CDR3 nucleotides: TGCGCCAGCAGAGGGGGAGCCTCGTTCTCCTACGAGCAGTACTTC. It is translated as CASRGGASFSYEQYF.

This clone was recorded once. The chain carries TRBV27 and TRBJ2-3; the D gene could be TRBD1 or TRBD2 (5 bases each). Germline lookup yields CDR1 MNHEY and CDR2 SMNVEV (reference sequence). V shed 0 bases and J shed 6 bases, with 16 bases lying between them. CDR3 size: 16 residues. The CDR3: CASSLSGTNPPDTQYF. The CDR3 bases are TGTGCCAGCAGTTTATCGGGGACCAACCCCCCGGATACGCAGTATTTT.